This is a list of T cell receptor beta chains from one sample in a study of T-cell reconstitution after alpha-beta-depleted transplantation in children. MiXCR, run by TCRdb on the PCR reads, gives a single entry per CDR3 protein. The repertoire holds about 600,000 distinct CDR3 sequences, roughly 24% seen once, with 14% in the top ten. Sequencing was performed on PBMCs, mostly from graft donor cells, taken 360 days after TCRalphabeta/CD19-depleted stem cell transplant. These receptors were collected from a boy under two years old who had a stem cell transplant for acute myeloid leukemia, so the T cells may come from the graft donor. Both conserved end residues are trimmed from each CDR3. A D gene is named only where the DNA matches it firmly. Clone size appears in some rows only: once, few, many, or a class for an expanded clone.

V gene	clone size	D gene	J gene	CDR3 protein
TRBV27	many	-	TRBJ1-1	ASSLGGARTEAF
TRBV29-1	-	TRBD1	TRBJ2-5	SVTPGQASQETQY
TRBV15	many	-	TRBJ2-3	ATSIGLGLSPTDTQY
TRBV6-1	many	-	TRBJ2-2	ASSPPGRGPSTTGELF
TRBV6-5	few	TRBD2	TRBJ2-1	ASSYGRGNEQF
TRBV29-1	many	-	TRBJ2-2	SVGRGGTGELF
TRBV4-1	few	-	TRBJ1-5	ASSQDPDRNQPQH
TRBV27	few	TRBD2	TRBJ2-3	ASSRRGLAGGPTDTQY
TRBV12-3/TRBV12-4	few	-	TRBJ2-3	ASSLHSNTDTQY
TRBV19	few	-	TRBJ2-5	ATTLKGDVETQY
TRBV12-3/TRBV12-4	few	-	TRBJ1-5	ASSPVGAEKQPQH
TRBV20-1	-	-	TRBJ2-3	SARDPPDPTDTQY
TRBV7-2	-	-	TRBJ1-2	ASSPGRIYYGYT
TRBV18	-	-	TRBJ1-2	ASSGEVPGYT
TRBV20-1	many	TRBD2	TRBJ2-3	SASIASGGRSTDTQY
TRBV29-1	few	-	TRBJ1-1	SVGPRMNTEAF
TRBV28	-	-	TRBJ1-1	ASSLPSPGDTEAF
TRBV24-1	-	-	TRBJ2-3	ATSEGSRRTQY
TRBV3-1	-	-	TRBJ2-4	ASSQVGARYVQY
TRBV20-1	-	TRBD2	TRBJ2-1	SARDGRHRGGINEQF
TRBV28	many	-	TRBJ2-7	ASSFTAPRHEQY
TRBV21-1	few	-	TRBJ2-1	ASKGLAGDNEQF
TRBV7-9	-	-	TRBJ2-2	ASSTSNTGELF
TRBV28	many	TRBD1	TRBJ1-5	ASSLAGQGSNQPQH
TRBV4-3	few	TRBD2	TRBJ2-1	ASSQEVGGAHEQF
TRBV29-1	few	-	TRBJ1-5	SARLDLDQPQH
TRBV7-6	-	-	TRBJ2-3	AIVRAGSSTDTQY
TRBV20-1	many	-	TRBJ1-1	SAEKENTEAF
TRBV7-2	many	-	TRBJ2-6	ASSFAGGSGANVLT
TRBV4-3	few	-	TRBJ2-5	ASSQDRRDETQY
TRBV6-5	many	-	TRBJ1-2	ASSYEAVGGYT
TRBV12-3/TRBV12-4	-	-	TRBJ2-3	ASSFELAGLRDTQY
TRBV6-5	-	-	TRBJ1-1	ASSYRDVNTEAF
TRBV10-1	-	-	TRBJ1-5	ASSESSRQSNQPQH
TRBV20-1	few	-	TRBJ2-2	SAPTAATNTGELF
TRBV9	many	-	TRBJ1-2	ASSVGTYGYT
TRBV12-3/TRBV12-4	many	-	TRBJ2-7	ATSPRGRGSYEQY
TRBV6-1	-	TRBD1	TRBJ1-5	ASSARSSGGNQPQH
TRBV5-1	few	-	TRBJ1-4	ASSLDPGDSEKLF
TRBV20-1	few	TRBD1	TRBJ1-2	SAPPVDRVYGYT
TRBV10-3	many	TRBD1	TRBJ2-3	AISPPRTGTRTDTQY
TRBV20-1	-	-	TRBJ2-3	SARTVHTPDTQY